Each of the 16 T cell receptor beta chains below was sequenced from the same sample in a study of T-cell reconstitution after alpha-beta-depleted transplantation in children. Unique molecular identifiers were used in preparing the TCRbeta library. Each CDR3 protein is one row after TCRdb ran MiXCR on the PCR reads. The sample gives around 800,000 distinct CDR3 sequences, approximately 15% of which show up once; roughly 4.8% is in the top ten. Sequences were derived from PBMCs, mostly from graft donor cells, sampled 360 days after TCRalphabeta/CD19-depleted stem cell transplant. These receptors all come from a male patient under 18 who had a stem cell transplant for acute lymphoblastic leukemia, so the T cells may come from the graft donor.

The rearrangement joins TRBV3-1 to TRBJ2-2; 7 nucleotides align to TRBD2. The CDR3 extends over 15 amino acids. Unmatched junction bases numbered 4, after V lost 4 bases and J lost 2 bases. CDR1 and CDR2 from the germline V gene are LGHDT and YNNKEL (reference sequence). CDR3 nucleotides: TGTGCCAGCAGCCGGGAGCGGGACAACACCGGGGAGCTGTTTTTT. Residues: CASSRERDNTGELFF.

The chain combines TRBV20-1 with TRBJ2-1; TRBD2 matches 7 bases. The ends lost 6 bases at V and 3 bases at J; junction bases unmatched: 11. The CDR3 has 15 amino acids. The V gene's germline CDR1 is DFQATT and CDR2 SNEGSKA (reference sequence). The CDR3 here is CSAPEGTSDYNEQFF. CDR3 bases: TGCAGTGCCCCCGAGGGCACTAGCGACTACAATGAGCAGTTCTTC.

This clonotype turned up a few times. The V call is TRBV2, the J call TRBJ2-7, with D possibly TRBD1 on 7 matching bases. V gave up 1 base and J gave up 2 bases, with 12 bases separating them. Germline CDR1 and CDR2: SNHLY and FYNNEI. The CDR3 extends over 15 amino acids. CDR3 nucleotide sequence: TGTGCCAGCAGTGAAGGGCAGGGGGGCCCCTACGAGCAGTACTTC. Amino acids: CASSEGQGGPYEQYF.

This clonotype was counted between two and nine times. The chain combines TRBV12-3 or TRBV12-4 with TRBJ1-4; D unclear. Trimming removed 6 bases from V and 8 bases from J, with 16 bases in between. This CDR3 is built from 14 residues. CDR3 bases: TGTGCCAGCAGCCAACTTATAGGGAAGGAAAAACTGTTTTTT. Translation gives CASSQLIGKEKLFF.

This clonotype was counted ten times or more. The V call is TRBV5-1, the J call TRBJ2-1; 11 bases line up with TRBD2. V lost 1 base to trimming and J lost 8 bases; unmatched junction nucleotides: 8. The CDR3 runs to 16 residues. Germline CDR1 and CDR2: SGHRS and YFSETQ. As DNA, the CDR3 is TGCGCCAGCAGCTTGTTAGCGGGAGGGCCTAGCGATGAGCAGTTCTTC. Translated: CASSLLAGGPSDEQFF.

This clonotype was seen a few times. The CDR3 bases are TGTGCCAGCAGCCGTAGCTTGTTTAGGGACTACTTTTACGAGCAGTACTTC. Protein sequence: CASSRSLFRDYFYEQYF. This rearrangement joins TRBV3-1 to TRBJ2-7; 7 bases align to TRBD2. This CDR3 is built from 17 residues. V was clipped by 4 bases and J by 4 bases; unmatched bases: 16. Germline assignment: CDR1 LGHDT and CDR2 YNNKEL (reference sequence).

This clonotype was counted between two and nine times. This rearrangement joins TRBV12-1 to TRBJ2-2; the table names TRBD2, a call not compared with the DNA. TRBV12-1 is marked as a pseudogene. The CDR3 consists of 17 residues. CDR3 residues: CASSFDLAGENTGELFF. CDR3 in DNA: TGTGCCAGCAGCTTTGATCTAGCGGGAGAGAACACCGGGGAGCTGTTTTTT.

This clonotype showed up just once. V usage is TRBV12-3 or TRBV12-4 and J usage is TRBJ2-5; D gene ambiguous. V was clipped by 3 bases and J by 7 bases, with 9 bases between them. CDR3 length: 12 amino acids. Here the CDR3 reads CASSLILGTQYF. The CDR3 region has the DNA TGTGCCAGCAGTTTGATTCTGGGGACCCAGTACTTC.

The chain has TRBV29-1 and TRBJ2-7; D unclear. The germline V gene has CDR1 SQVTM and CDR2 ANQGSEA. This CDR3 is 12 amino acids long. V was cut by 4 bases and J by 5 bases, with 12 bases left in between. This chain's CDR3 is CSVALPSHEQYF. The CDR3 bases are TGCAGCGTTGCTCTCCCGAGTCACGAGCAGTACTTC.

This clonotype showed up many times. This chain uses TRBV12-3 or TRBV12-4 with TRBJ2-3; TRBD2 matches at 11 bases. There are 16 residues in the CDR3. After removal of 6 bases from V and 4 bases from J, the junction contained 9 bases not matched to a gene. The CDR3 loop reads CASSLLAGVVADTQYF. As DNA, the CDR3 is TGTGCCAGCAGCCTACTAGCGGGAGTAGTTGCAGATACGCAGTATTTT.

This clonotype came up a few times. This chain uses TRBV5-1 with TRBJ2-2, with D possibly matching TRBD2 (5 bases). The germline V and J ends were trimmed by 4 bases and 4 bases, with 14 bases remaining between them. CDR3 length equals 15 residues. Germline V gene lookup returns CDR1 SGHRS and CDR2 YFSETQ. CDR3 loop: CASSVDRGFTGELFF. The CDR3 DNA reads as TGCGCCAGCAGCGTGGACCGGGGTTTCACCGGGGAGCTGTTTTTT.

The chain has TRBV27 and TRBJ2-5; D may be TRBD1 (6 bases). The CDR3 loop spans 14 amino acids. Trimming stripped 4 bases from V and 4 bases from J, with 13 bases between. Germline CDR1 reads MNHEY; CDR2 reads SMNVEV (reference sequence). The CDR3 nucleotides read TGTGCCAGCAGTTCCACAGGGAGTGGAGAGACCCAGTACTTC. Its protein product is CASSSTGSGETQYF.

This clonotype was recorded at least ten times. V usage is TRBV12-3 or TRBV12-4 and J usage is TRBJ2-1; tentative D call: TRBD2 (5 bases). The CDR3 runs to 14 residues. With 6 bases removed from V and 6 bases from J, the gap between germline ends came to 15 bases. The CDR3 DNA reads TGTGCCAGCAGCACCCGGGATTCTGGCAATGAGCAGTTCTTC. Its protein is CASSTRDSGNEQFF.

This clonotype was seen more than once but under ten times. The genes are TRBV5-1 and TRBJ2-3; the D is unclear. Trimming pared 4 bases from V and 4 bases from J, leaving 10 bases between. CDR1 is SGHRS and CDR2 is YFSETQ in the germline V gene. The CDR3 is made up of 13 amino acids. The CDR3 nucleotides read TGCGCCAGCAGCCCAATGATACCAGATACGCAGTATTTT. Its translation is CASSPMIPDTQYF.

The chain carries TRBV29-1 and TRBJ2-5; D ambiguous. The CDR3 length is 10 residues. In germline, CDR1 is SQVTM, CDR2 ANQGSEA. Trimming stripped 4 bases from V and 5 bases from J, with 5 bases between. For the CDR3, the DNA is TGCAGCGTTGCCTATGAGACCCAGTACTTC. Translated, it gives CSVAYETQYF.

The rearrangement joins TRBV4-1 to TRBJ1-5; D gene ambiguous. Trimming removed 4 bases at V and 1 base at J, with 20 bases between. This CDR3 has 18 amino acids. Germline-derived CDR1 and CDR2 are MGHRA and YSYEKL. The CDR3 reads CASSPLGSETLSNQPQHF. CDR3 in DNA: TGCGCCAGCAGCCCCCTCGGGTCAGAAACCTTGAGCAATCAGCCCCAGCATTTT.